This entry lists 18 T cell receptor beta chains sequenced from one sample in a study of T-cell memory formation after mild COVID-19. Using its own MiXCR run on the 5' RACE reads, TCRdb lists one record per CDR3 protein. The data hold around 55,000 distinct CDR3 sequences, with over 7.5% observed a single time. Sequencing was performed on PBMCs or a T cell subset sorted from them (not recorded which). The receptor source for this set is a man between 18 and 35 years old who had mild COVID-19 (a few samples of this study predate the infection). Cell type and time point are not known.

This clonotype appeared a few times. The V call is TRBV7-3, the J call TRBJ2-2; D remains ambiguous. The CDR3 consists of 13 residues. Deletions cut 4 bases from V and 6 bases from J, with 9 bases between. Germline lookup yields CDR1 SGHTA and CDR2 FQGTGA. CDR3 in DNA: TGTGCCAGCAGCTCTACCTCGGCCGGGGAGCTGTTTTTT. This gives the protein CASSSTSAGELFF. Combining the CDR3 with reference TRBV7-3 and TRBJ2-2 gives the whole variable domain GAGVSQTPSNKVTEKGKYVELRCDPISGHTALYWYRQSLGQGPEFLIYFQGTGAADDSGLPNDRFFAVRPEGSVSTLKIQRTERGDSAVYLCASSSTSAGELFFGEGSRLTVL.

This clonotype was observed many times. The rearrangement uses TRBV7-3 and TRBJ2-3; TRBD2 matches 10 bases. CDR3 length: 16 amino acids. The V segment lost 1 base and the J segment 5 bases; nucleotides outside the gene matches: 6. Looked up from germline, CDR1 is SGHTA and CDR2 is FQGTGA. The CDR3 here is CASSLNERGGGDTQYF. The CDR3 DNA follows: TGTGCCAGCAGCTTAAATGAGCGGGGGGGCGGAGATACGCAGTATTTT.

This clonotype was seen more than once but under ten times. The chain has TRBV12-3 or TRBV12-4 and TRBJ1-2, with TRBD1 matching over 7 bases. After removal of 3 bases from V and 4 bases from J, the junction contained 5 bases not matched to a gene. The CDR3 extends over 14 amino acids. DNA of the CDR3: TGTGCCAGCAGTTTCCAGGGACAGAGCTATGGCTACACCTTC. It specifies CASSFQGQSYGYTF.

A few counts support this clonotype. In DNA form, the CDR3 reads TGCGCCAGCAGCCGGACCATCACCGGGGAGCTGTTTTTT. Its translation is CASSRTITGELFF. This chain connects TRBV4-3 to TRBJ2-2; D call uncertain. Germline CDR1 LGHNA, CDR2 YSLEER. The CDR3 is made up of 13 amino acids. V was cut by 4 bases and J by 4 bases, with 7 bases left in between.

In its sample, this clonotype was seen many times. V usage is TRBV7-2 and J usage is TRBJ2-4; no firm D call. Per germline, CDR1 SGHTA and CDR2 FQGNSA. V lost 5 bases, J lost 0 bases, and 11 bases lay in between. The CDR3 sequence is 15 residues long. CDR3 sequence reads: CASSRVALAKNIQYF. CDR3 DNA: TGTGCCAGCAGCCGAGTGGCGTTAGCCAAAAACATTCAGTACTTC.

This clonotype has just a few counts. CDR3 DNA sequence: TGTGCCAGCAGCCGCCAGGGAAATGAAAAACTGTTTTTT. It translates to CASSRQGNEKLFF. The rearrangement links TRBV6-2 or TRBV6-3 to TRBJ1-4; a weak D match, TRBD1 (5 bases). Germline V CDR1 and CDR2: MNHEY, SVGEGT. The length of the CDR3 is 13 residues. V lost 6 bases to trimming and J lost 5 bases, with 10 bases between them.

This clonotype appeared a few times. CDR3 in DNA: TGTGCCAGCAGCCTCGGGGGGGCTGAGGATACGCAGTATTTT. It yields the protein CASSLGGAEDTQYF. The chain uses TRBV7-3 and TRBJ2-3, with 8 bases matching TRBD2. The ends lost 5 bases at V and 6 bases at J; junction bases unmatched: 7. Germline values: CDR1 SGHTA, CDR2 FQGTGA. The CDR3 runs 14 residues.

This clonotype was seen only a few times. The chain couples TRBV7-8 to TRBJ2-7; possibly TRBD1 for D (6 bases). The length of the CDR3 is 16 residues. V shed 5 bases and J shed 0 bases, with 17 bases lying between them. Germline lookup yields CDR1 SGHVS and CDR2 FQNEAQ. The CDR3 here is CASSEGVGGTSYEQYF. CDR3 DNA: TGTGCCAGCAGCGAAGGGGTAGGGGGTACCTCCTACGAGCAGTACTTC.

This clonotype came up a few times. The chain combines TRBV7-2 with TRBJ2-3; 8 nucleotides match TRBD2. This CDR3 comprises 16 residues. Trimming at V came to 4 bases and at J to 1 base, leaving 7 bases not matched to a gene. CDR1 and CDR2 (germline): SGHTA, FQGNSA. DNA of the CDR3: TGTGCCAGCAGCTCCTTCGGGGGGGCAGGCACAGATACGCAGTATTTT. As protein: CASSSFGGAGTDTQYF.

This clonotype occurred once. The junction shows a germline mismatch at one end, possibly a read error. The V call is TRBV5-8, the J call TRBJ2-7; D is possibly TRBD1 or TRBD2 (6 bases each). The CDR3 is 13 residues long. Germline CDR1 SGHTS, CDR2 YDEGEE. CDR3 loop: CASRLGGAYEQYF. CDR3 nucleotides: TGTGCCAGCAGATTGGGGGGCGCGTACGAGCAGTACTTC.

This clonotype was recorded at least ten times. This chain connects TRBV4-2 to TRBJ2-1; 11 positions agree with TRBD2. V trimming: 3 bases; J trimming: 4 bases; junction bases outside the gene matches: 2. The CDR3 loop spans 15 amino acids. Germline CDR1 is LGHNA and CDR2 is YNFKEQ. In DNA, the CDR3 is TGTGCCAGCAGCCATAGCGGGGGGGCTTACAATGAGCAGTTCTTC. The encoded protein is CASSHSGGAYNEQFF.

This clonotype was observed a few times. In DNA form, the CDR3 reads TGCGCCAGCAGCCAAACTAGCGGGGGGGCCGAGACCCAGTACTTC. Translating it yields CASSQTSGGAETQYF. This chain connects TRBV4-3 to TRBJ2-5; 13 bases are shared with TRBD2. Germline CDR1 is LGHNA and CDR2 is YSLEER. Losses at the gene ends were 2 bases for V and 5 bases for J; bases not matched to a gene: 2. This CDR3 comprises 15 residues.

This clonotype came up many times. The chain combines TRBV4-3 with TRBJ1-2, with 10 bases matching TRBD1. V shed 2 bases, J shed 8 bases, and the junction held 8 bases outside the gene matches. Germline-derived CDR1 and CDR2 are LGHNA and YSLEER. This CDR3 comprises 15 residues. For the CDR3, the DNA is TGCGCCAGCAGCCAACAAACCGGGACAGGGGCCGGCTACACCTTC. As protein: CASSQQTGTGAGYTF.

This clonotype was found a few times. The genes are TRBV20-1 and TRBJ2-2; no firm D call. The CDR3 has 15 amino acids. Germline lookup yields CDR1 DFQATT and CDR2 SNEGSKA (reference sequence). With 3 bases removed from V and 1 base from J, the gap between germline ends came to 12 bases. CDR3 protein: CSARGPKQNTGELFF. DNA for the CDR3: TGCAGTGCTAGGGGCCCTAAGCAGAACACCGGGGAGCTGTTTTTT.

The rearrangement links TRBV11-2 to TRBJ1-1; possible D gene TRBD1, 5 bases. Germline CDR1 reads SGHAT; CDR2 reads FQNNGV. The CDR3 runs to 13 residues. V was shortened by 3 bases and J by 9 bases, with 14 bases between the two germline ends. CDR3 sequence (DNA): TGTGCCAGCAGCTTCGGCCAGGGTAGACAAGCTTTCTTT. This encodes CASSFGQGRQAFF.

The CDR3, as DNA: TGTGCCAGCAGCTTAGTGAGGGGACAAGAGACCCAGTACTTC. Its protein product is CASSLVRGQETQYF. The chain carries TRBV7-2 and TRBJ2-5, with D possibly being TRBD1 or TRBD2 (5 bases each). This CDR3 spans 14 amino acids. Per germline, CDR1 SGHTA and CDR2 FQGNSA. V was shortened by 1 base and J by 2 bases, with 8 bases between the two germline ends. The full variable domain, its missing parts supplied by reference TRBV7-2 and TRBJ2-5, is GAGVSQSPSNKVTEKGKDVELRCDPISGHTALYWYRQSLGQGLEFLIYFQGNSAPDKSGLPSDRFSAERTGGSVSTLTIQRTQQEDSAVYLCASSLVRGQETQYFGPGTRLLVL.

This clonotype was detected only a few times. The chain has TRBV5-5 and TRBJ1-4; 10 bases are a match to TRBD1. After removal of 4 bases from V and 1 base from J, the junction contained 4 bases not matched to a gene. The CDR3 totals 16 residues. Germline-derived CDR1 and CDR2 are SGHKS and YYEKEE (reference sequence). Here the CDR3 reads CASSPDRGITNEKLFF. The CDR3 DNA follows: TGTGCCAGCAGCCCGGACAGGGGGATAACTAATGAAAAACTGTTTTTT.

This chain joins TRBV7-2 and TRBJ2-5; unclear D gene. CDR3 length: 14 amino acids. Germline lookup yields CDR1 SGHTA and CDR2 FQGNSA. The germline V and J ends were trimmed by 1 base and 5 bases, with 11 bases remaining between them. The CDR3, as DNA: TGTGCCAGCAGCTTAGGTACTACCCGGGAGACCCAGTACTTC. Residues: CASSLGTTRETQYF.